These 28 T cell receptor beta chains share one sample of origin, sequenced in a study of blood T cell repertoires in COVID-19. Sequencing used immunoSEQ multiplex PCR; TCRdb keeps in-frame clones, though not all of them. The sample has 110,000 to 150,000 clones, around 87% seen once. Input material: peripheral blood. All receptors come from a woman aged 55-69 years with active COVID-19.

The chain combines TRBV7-2 with TRBJ2-7, with D possibly TRBD2 on 6 matching bases. The length of the CDR3 is 15 residues. Trimming took 4 bases from V and 3 from J, leaving 16 bases between them. CDR1 is SGHTA, CDR2 FQGNSA, per germline. The CDR3 nucleotides read TGTGCCAGCAGCTACGCCCCAGGAGCGGGCTACGAGCAGTACTTC. This sequence encodes CASSYAPGAGYEQYF. Full variable domain (rest looked up from reference TRBV7-2 and TRBJ2-7): GAGVSQSPSNKVTEKGKDVELRCDPISGHTALYWYRQSLGQGLEFLIYFQGNSAPDKSGLPSDRFSAERTGGSVSTLTIQRTQQEDSAVYLCASSYAPGAGYEQYFGPGTRLTVT.

This chain connects TRBV7-3 to TRBJ2-5, with D perhaps TRBD1 (6 bases). This CDR3 region has 15 residues. The germline gives CDR1 SGHTA, CDR2 FQGTGA. V was clipped by 1 base and J by 3 bases, with 12 bases between them. The CDR3 coding sequence is TGTGCCAGCAGCTTAAGAGGGGGACGGGAAGAGACCCAGTACTTC. Protein: CASSLRGGREETQYF.

The chain carries TRBV15 and TRBJ1-1, with D possibly TRBD1 on 5 matching bases. Germline loops: CDR1 LNHNV, CDR2 YYDKDF (reference sequence). The CDR3 extends over 13 amino acids. V gave up 2 bases and J gave up 1 base, with 5 bases separating them. The CDR3, as DNA: TGTGCCACCAGCAGACAGGGGAACACTGAAGCTTTCTTT. Translated: CATSRQGNTEAFF.

This chain connects TRBV10-3 to TRBJ2-1; 8 nucleotides match TRBD2. V lost 3 bases and J lost 3; bases outside the gene matches: 4. The germline V gene encodes CDR1 ENHRY and CDR2 SYGVKD. The CDR3 spans 15 residues. The CDR3 loop reads CAISELSGDYNEQFF. DNA for the CDR3: TGTGCCATCAGTGAACTTAGCGGGGACTACAATGAGCAGTTCTTC.

V usage is TRBV6-1 and J usage is TRBJ2-7, with D maybe TRBD2 (5 bases). The germline CDR1 and CDR2 sequences are MNHNS and SASEGT. Trimming took 6 bases from V and 4 from J, leaving 13 bases between them. CDR3 length: 13 residues. CDR3 residues: CASSSGLPYEQYF. The CDR3 DNA reads TGTGCCAGCAGCTCCGGACTTCCATACGAGCAGTACTTC.

Turning to this clone: At one boundary the junction diverges from the germline segment, which might be a read error. In the same sample, other DNA sequences code for this CDR3. The rearrangement links TRBV7-6 to TRBJ2-2, with 9 bases fitting TRBD2. The CDR3 runs to 16 residues. Germline CDR1 and CDR2: SGHVS and FNYEAQ. Here the CDR3 DNA reads TGTGCCAGCAGCTTCCAAGCGGGAGGTCACACTGGGGAGCTGTTTTTT. This sequence encodes CASSFQAGGHTGELFF.

About this clone itself: Other DNA sequences of this sample code for an identical CDR3. V and J are TRBV28 and TRBJ1-4, with 10 bases that match TRBD1. CDR3 length: 14 amino acids. The V gene end was trimmed by 2 bases and the J gene end by 8 bases; junction bases not matched to a gene: 2. Germline V gives CDR1 MDHEN, CDR2 SYDVKM. CDR3 nucleotide sequence: TGTGCCAGCAGTTTAGACAGGGGGCGAGAAAAACTGTTTTTT. Its protein is CASSLDRGREKLFF.

The chain recombines TRBV6-1 with TRBJ1-6, with a weak D call TRBD1 (5 bases). This CDR3 is 15 amino acids long. CDR1 MNHNS and CDR2 SASEGT come from the germline V gene. V was trimmed by 0 bases and J by 7 bases, leaving 10 bases between them. CDR3 region: CASSEAQGWNSPLHF. As DNA, the CDR3 is TGTGCCAGCAGTGAAGCGCAGGGTTGGAATTCACCCCTCCACTTT.

V and J are TRBV2 and TRBJ2-5; 9 bases line up with TRBD2. Per the germline V gene, CDR1 is SNHLY and CDR2 is FYNNEI. The CDR3 covers 16 residues. V gave up 8 bases and J gave up 2 bases; unmatched junction bases: 12. The CDR3 protein is CASCLGLAGPQETQYF. The CDR3 region has the DNA TGTGCCAGCTGCCTGGGGCTAGCGGGACCTCAAGAGACCCAGTACTTC.

The V and J genes are TRBV6-2 or TRBV6-3 and TRBJ2-3, with TRBD1 identical over 9 bases. Losses at the gene ends were 2 bases for V and 6 bases for J; bases not matched to a gene: 6. The germline V gene has CDR1 MNHEY and CDR2 SVGEGT. The CDR3 consists of 15 residues. This chain's CDR3 is CASSYLGQGGDTQYF. The CDR3, as DNA: TGTGCCAGCAGTTACCTGGGACAGGGCGGGGATACGCAGTATTTT.

The V call is TRBV28, the J call TRBJ2-1, with D tentatively TRBD2 (7 bases). Per the germline V gene, CDR1 is MDHEN and CDR2 is SYDVKM. Trimming pared 2 bases from V and 7 bases from J, leaving 12 bases between. The CDR3 contains 14 residues. This chain's CDR3 is CASSLQGRENEQFF. The CDR3 DNA is TGTGCCAGCAGTTTACAGGGGAGGGAAAATGAGCAGTTCTTC.

This chain uses TRBV9 with TRBJ1-2; 7 bases line up with TRBD1. The junction had 0 bases not matched to a gene; V was cut back by 5 bases and J by 2 bases. This CDR3 comprises 12 residues. Looked up from germline, CDR1 is SGDLS and CDR2 is YYNGEE. The CDR3 coding sequence is TGTGCCAGCAGACAGGGGAACTATGGCTACACCTTC. Protein: CASRQGNYGYTF. Variable domain in full (rest from reference TRBV9 and TRBJ1-2): DSGVTQTPKHLITATGQRVTLRCSPRSGDLSVYWYQQSLDQGLQFLIQYYNGEERAKGNILERFSAQQFPDLHSELNLSSLELGDSALYFCASRQGNYGYTFGSGTRLTVV.

CDR3 DNA sequence: TGTGCCAGCTCACCCCAGGGGAGAGGTGAGCAGTTCTTC. Its protein is CASSPQGRGEQFF. The J gene is TRBJ2-1, the V gene TRBV18; D possibly corresponds to TRBD1 (6 bases). CDR1 and CDR2 (germline): KGHSH, LQKENI. This CDR3 has 13 residues. The germline V and J ends were trimmed by 3 bases and 9 bases, with 12 bases remaining between them.

This clone showed up just once. The chain recombines TRBV11-1 with TRBJ2-5; 13 nucleotides align to TRBD2. In germline, CDR1 is SGHAT, CDR2 FQDESV (reference sequence). V dropped 3 bases and J dropped 2; count of bases not matched to a gene: 3. The CDR3 length is 16 residues. CDR3 sequence: CASSFGTSGVQETQYF. Here the CDR3 DNA reads TGTGCCAGCAGCTTCGGGACTAGCGGGGTACAAGAGACCCAGTACTTC.

This rearrangement joins TRBV5-4 to TRBJ2-7; TRBD1 might be the D (6 bases). The V end was cut by 0 bases, the J end by 0 bases, with 10 bases between. Germline CDR1 SGHNT, CDR2 YYREEE (reference sequence). The CDR3 contains 15 residues. The CDR3 loop is CASSLGKGGSYEQYF. The CDR3 bases are TGTGCCAGCAGCTTGGGGAAAGGGGGCTCCTACGAGCAGTACTTC.

The chain joins TRBV6-5 to TRBJ2-3; D is possibly TRBD1 (6 bases). CDR1 MNHEY and CDR2 SVGAGI come from the germline V gene. Deletions cut 6 bases from V and 2 bases from J, with 9 bases between. CDR3 length: 13 amino acids. The CDR3 loop is CASRGQYTDTQYF. The CDR3 DNA reads as TGTGCCAGCAGAGGACAGTACACAGATACGCAGTATTTT.

The chain couples TRBV10-3 to TRBJ2-7, with D tentatively TRBD1 (6 bases). The CDR3 sequence is 13 residues long. The germline gives CDR1 ENHRY, CDR2 SYGVKD. The V end was cut by 0 bases, the J end by 6 bases, with 9 bases between. The CDR3 nucleotides read TGTGCCATCAGTGAGTCGACAGGTGGCGAGCAGTACTTC. It translates to CAISESTGGEQYF.

This chain joins TRBV3-1 (or the pseudogene TRBV3-2) and TRBJ2-7; tentatively, D is TRBD1 (6 bases). Trimming left V 1 base short and J 7 bases short, with 14 bases between. The CDR3 has 14 residues. Germline CDR1 LGHDT, CDR2 YNNKEL (reference sequence). As DNA, the CDR3 is TGTGCCAGCAGCCAAGTTCAGGGGCGTCTGGAGCAGTACTTC. It translates to CASSQVQGRLEQYF.

V usage is TRBV19 and J usage is TRBJ1-3; tentatively, D is TRBD1 (6 bases). V dropped 5 bases and J dropped 2 bases, with 13 bases sitting between them. CDR3 size: 15 residues. Germline V lookup: CDR1 LNHDA, CDR2 SQIVND (reference sequence). CDR3 amino acids: CASSEKGVPGNTIYF. CDR3 coding DNA: TGTGCCAGTAGTGAGAAGGGGGTCCCTGGAAACACCATATATTTT.

The table lists this clone with a count of one. The V gene is TRBV11-3, the J gene TRBJ1-2; 9 positions agree with TRBD1. V shed 4 bases, J shed 4 bases, and the junction held 1 base outside the gene matches. The CDR3 runs 13 residues. Germline V lookup: CDR1 SGHNT, CDR2 YENEEA. The chain's CDR3 is CASSSGQGYGYTF. CDR3 in DNA: TGTGCCAGCAGCTCGGGACAGGGCTATGGCTACACCTTC.

The chain links TRBV7-2 to TRBJ2-1; 11 bases line up with TRBD2. The CDR3 is 15 residues long. The V gene end was trimmed by 4 bases and the J gene end by 6 bases; junction bases not matched to a gene: 5. Per the germline V gene, CDR1 is SGHTA and CDR2 is FQGNSA. CDR3 sequence reads: CASSSLAGGPNEQFF. In DNA form, the CDR3 reads TGTGCCAGCAGCTCCTTAGCGGGAGGGCCCAATGAGCAGTTCTTC.

V is TRBV5-1 and J is TRBJ1-1; possible D gene TRBD1, 5 bases. With 3 bases removed from V and 5 bases from J, the gap between germline ends came to 17 bases. The germline V gene encodes CDR1 SGHRS and CDR2 YFSETQ. The CDR3 totals 15 residues. The CDR3 coding sequence is TGCGCCAGCAGCTCCGGGACGGTAGGAGGGACTGAAGCTTTCTTT. It is translated as CASSSGTVGGTEAFF.

V usage is TRBV7-3 and J usage is TRBJ2-1, with 11 bases aligning to TRBD2. This CDR3 is 19 amino acids long. Germline CDR1 SGHTA, CDR2 FQGTGA. V shed 0 bases, J shed 0 bases, and the junction held 7 bases outside the gene matches. CDR3 sequence: CASSLTGTSGFSSYNEQFF. CDR3 coding DNA: TGTGCCAGCAGCTTAACGGGGACTAGCGGATTCAGCTCCTACAATGAGCAGTTCTTC.

The chain carries TRBV7-9 and TRBJ2-1, with 12 bases lining up with TRBD2. CDR1 is SEHNR, CDR2 FQNEAQ, per germline (reference sequence). This CDR3 has 15 residues. V trimming: 4 bases; J trimming: 4 bases; junction bases outside the gene matches: 2. As DNA, the CDR3 is TGTGCCAGCAGCTCGGGACTAGCGGGTTACAATGAGCAGTTCTTC. It translates to CASSSGLAGYNEQFF. Drawing the rest from reference TRBV7-9 and TRBJ2-1, the complete variable domain is DTGVSQNPRHKITKRGQNVTFRCDPISEHNRLYWYRQTLGQGPEFLTYFQNEAQLEKSRLLSDRFSAERPKGSFSTLEIQRTEQGDSAMYLCASSSGLAGYNEQFFGPGTRLTVL.

The rearrangement joins TRBV2 to TRBJ2-3; perhaps TRBD2 as D (6 bases). CDR1 is SNHLY and CDR2 is FYNNEI in the germline V gene. The CDR3 sequence is 15 residues long. The V gene lost 6 bases and the J gene lost 0 bases, with 13 bases spanning the gap. The CDR3 sequence is CASSGLAPSTDTQYF. CDR3 sequence (DNA): TGTGCCAGCAGCGGGCTAGCGCCGAGCACAGATACGCAGTATTTT.

The gene calls are TRBV7-9 and TRBJ1-1; no definite D call. CDR3 length: 13 residues. CDR1 and CDR2 (germline): SEHNR, FQNEAQ (reference sequence). Trimming pared 4 bases from V and 7 bases from J, leaving 13 bases between. CDR3 in DNA: TGTGCCAGCAGCTCAAGACCCGGGGTTGAAGCTTTCTTT. It translates to CASSSRPGVEAFF.

The chain carries TRBV30 and TRBJ1-5; 8 bases are shared with TRBD1. This CDR3 has 14 amino acids. Losses at the gene ends were 3 bases for V and 5 bases for J; bases not matched to a gene: 6. The germline gives CDR1 GTSNPN, CDR2 SVGIG (reference sequence). The CDR3 protein is CAWSLGQGDQPQHF. CDR3 in DNA: TGTGCCTGGAGCCTCGGACAGGGCGATCAGCCCCAGCATTTT.

The genes are TRBV28 and TRBJ2-6; 7 nucleotides align to TRBD1. This CDR3 has 18 amino acids. V was clipped by 1 base and J by 0 bases; unmatched bases: 6. CDR1 is MDHEN and CDR2 is SYDVKM in the germline V gene. The CDR3 is CASSLLGRGSSGANVLTF. For the CDR3, the DNA is TGTGCCAGCAGTTTATTGGGCAGGGGGTCCTCTGGGGCCAACGTCCTGACTTTC.